This record concerns one TCR beta chain sequence. Trimming at V came to 5 bases and at J to 5 bases, leaving 1 base not matched to a gene. The CDR3 contains 14 residues. CDR1 and CDR2 (germline): SEHNR, FQNEAQ (reference sequence). The data were obtained in a study of blood T cell repertoires in COVID-19. Study in general: T cells, B-cell-depleted T cells, or PBMCs supplied cDNA or gDNA.

Assay used: immunoSEQ multiplex PCR; TCRdb lists only in-frame clones, some missing. The table includes about 200,000 clones, about 90% detected once. Material: peripheral blood. The TCR comes from a man aged 60-69 years with COVID-19, enrolled during active disease. The chain employs TRBV7-9 and TRBJ1-6; TRBD1 aligns across 9 bases. CDR3 in DNA: TGTGCCAGCAGCCGGGACAGGGATAATTCACCCCTCCACTTT. It is translated as CASSRDRDNSPLHF.